Here is one TCR beta chain with its context. Its antigen is currently unknown. The protocol was immunoSEQ multiplex PCR, while the TCRdb copy is restricted to in-frame clones and leaves out a portion. The profile shows approximately 46,000 clones, about 73% of them singletons. This record belongs to a study of PD-1 blockade in classical Hodgkin lymphoma. Study observations and caveats: Patients newly diagnosed and complete responders had comparable baseline diversity.

Every patient relapsed after autologous stem cell transplantation, and brentuximab vedotin exposure varied. Trimming stripped 4 bases from V and 0 bases from J, with 7 bases between. Germline loops: CDR1 SGHRS, CDR2 YFSETQ. CDR3 length: 13 amino acids. The sequenced sample was peripheral blood mononuclear cells (PBMCs), obtained at baseline. This sequence joins TRBV5-1 and TRBJ2-5; D not resolved. The sequence came from a human donor with classical Hodgkin lymphoma. The chain's CDR3 is CASSLGYQETQYF. In nucleotides, the CDR3 is TGCGCCAGCAGCCTGGGGTACCAAGAGACCCAGTACTTC.